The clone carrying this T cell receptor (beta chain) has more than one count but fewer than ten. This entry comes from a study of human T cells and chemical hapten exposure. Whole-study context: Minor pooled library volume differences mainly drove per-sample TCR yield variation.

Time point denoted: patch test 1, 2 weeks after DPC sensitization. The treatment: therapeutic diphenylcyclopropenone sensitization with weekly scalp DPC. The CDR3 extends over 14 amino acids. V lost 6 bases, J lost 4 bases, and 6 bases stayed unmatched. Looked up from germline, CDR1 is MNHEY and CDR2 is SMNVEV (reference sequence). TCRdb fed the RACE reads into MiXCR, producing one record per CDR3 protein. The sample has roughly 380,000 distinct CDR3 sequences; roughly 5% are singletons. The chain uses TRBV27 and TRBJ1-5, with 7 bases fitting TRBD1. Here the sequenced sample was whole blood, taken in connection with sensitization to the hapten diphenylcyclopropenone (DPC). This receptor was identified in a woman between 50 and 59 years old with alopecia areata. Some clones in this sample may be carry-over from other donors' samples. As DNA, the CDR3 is TGTGCCAGCAGCCAGGGACAGACAAATCAGCCCCAGCATTTT. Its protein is CASSQGQTNQPQHF.